These 21 T cell receptor beta chains originate from one sample sequenced in a study of cytomegalovirus exposure and HLA in healthy donors. Amplification used 60 Vbeta primers and 13 Jbeta primers. This table comes from immunoSEQ multiplex PCR, and its TCRdb copy is limited to in-frame clones, with some not included. Of about 150,000 clones in the sample, over 60% are singletons; the top ten hold around 1.7%. Sequenced material: PBMCs. The receptors shown here come from a middle-aged woman in good health and CMV-seronegative.

This clone was detected only a few times. This chain connects TRBV6-5 to TRBJ2-7; 11 bases fit TRBD2. Trimming at V came to 7 bases and at J to 1 base, leaving 6 bases not matched to a gene. The CDR3 runs to 15 residues. Germline values: CDR1 MNHEY, CDR2 SVGAGI. CDR3 sequence: CASTYSSGGSYEQYF. The CDR3 region has the DNA TGTGCCAGCACCTATTCTAGCGGGGGGTCCTACGAGCAGTACTTC.

This chain joins TRBV13 and TRBJ1-2; the match to TRBD1 covers 8 bases. Germline-derived CDR1 and CDR2 are PRHDT and FYEKMQ (reference sequence). V gave up 5 bases and J gave up 7 bases; unmatched junction bases: 12. The CDR3 covers 15 residues. The CDR3, as DNA: TGTGCCAGCAGCCTTAGACAGGGGTTCCTTAGTGGCTACACCTTC. It is translated as CASSLRQGFLSGYTF.

This clone occurred a few times. This rearrangement joins TRBV13 to TRBJ1-5; a weak D match, TRBD1 (5 bases). The CDR3 covers 17 residues. Germline CDR1 reads PRHDT; CDR2 reads FYEKMQ (reference sequence). The V end was cut by 0 bases, the J end by 2 bases, with 14 bases between. For the CDR3, the DNA is TGTGCCAGCAGCTTAGGTTACCAGGGTGTGGGCAATCAGCCCCAGCATTTT. Its protein product is CASSLGYQGVGNQPQHF.

This clone has a single count. This chain connects TRBV11-1 to TRBJ2-1; TRBD2 might be the D (6 bases). This CDR3 has 15 amino acids. Per germline, CDR1 SGHAT and CDR2 FQDESV (reference sequence). Trimming removed 5 bases from V and 1 base from J, with 12 bases in between. This CDR3 reads CASSKGGGSYNEQFF. CDR3 DNA: TGTGCCAGCAGCAAGGGAGGTGGGTCCTACAATGAGCAGTTCTTC.

The V and J genes are TRBV5-4 and TRBJ1-1, with a weak D call TRBD1 (5 bases). Trimming removed 4 bases from V and 3 bases from J, with 16 bases in between. The CDR3 runs to 15 residues. Germline CDR1 is SGHNT and CDR2 is YYREEE (reference sequence). In nucleotides, the CDR3 is TGTGCCAGCAGCCGGGTGGGGGGTCCGGACACTGAAGCTTTCTTT. It specifies CASSRVGGPDTEAFF.

The genes are TRBV5-4 and TRBJ1-5; 8 bases are a match to TRBD1. The V gene's germline CDR1 is SGHNT and CDR2 YYREEE (reference sequence). Trimming removed 4 bases from V and 2 bases from J; junction bases left unmatched: 8. CDR3 length: 16 amino acids. The CDR3 DNA reads as TGTGCCAGCAGCGCTCAGGGGGCCGGAGGCAATCAGCCCCAGCATTTT. It yields the protein CASSAQGAGGNQPQHF.

CDR3 sequence reads: CSAERTDGYTF. As DNA, the CDR3 is TGCAGTGCTGAAAGGACAGATGGCTACACCTTC. The chain employs TRBV20-1 and TRBJ1-2, with D possibly matching TRBD1 (6 bases). The CDR3 runs to 11 residues. V was pared by 5 bases and J by 6 bases, with 10 bases between. Germline V lookup: CDR1 DFQATT, CDR2 SNEGSKA (reference sequence).

V and J are TRBV5-4 and TRBJ2-7; perhaps TRBD1 as D (5 bases). Germline-derived CDR1 and CDR2 are SGHNT and YYREEE (reference sequence). The CDR3 has 16 residues. The germline V and J ends were trimmed by 0 bases and 0 bases, with 13 bases remaining between them. CDR3 nucleotide sequence: TGTGCCAGCAGCTTGGTCGGCAAGGGGCGCTCCTACGAGCAGTACTTC. Amino acids: CASSLVGKGRSYEQYF.

This chain joins TRBV25-1 and TRBJ1-3; the match to TRBD1 covers 8 bases. Germline V gene sequence: CDR1 MGHDK, CDR2 SYGVNS. The CDR3 runs to 14 residues. V lost 3 bases, J lost 8 bases, and 6 bases stayed unmatched. The DNA of the CDR3 is TGTGCCAGCAGTGATTCGGGACAGGCGGACACCATATATTTT. Protein product: CASSDSGQADTIYF.

The V and J genes are TRBV14 and TRBJ1-4; TRBD1 is a possible D gene (5 bases). Germline CDR1 is SGHDN and CDR2 is FVKESK. The CDR3 runs 15 residues. Between the trimmed V and J ends, which lost 4 bases and 5 bases, there was a span of 14 bases. In nucleotides, the CDR3 is TGTGCCAGCAGCCCCGGGGGTTGGGGAAATGAAAAACTGTTTTTT. Its translation: CASSPGGWGNEKLFF.

The chain combines TRBV19 with TRBJ1-5; D gene unclear. The CDR3 contains 15 residues. The germline gives CDR1 LNHDA, CDR2 SQIVND (reference sequence). V lost 1 base, J lost 0 bases, and 7 bases lay in between. CDR3 sequence reads: CASSIAPYSNQPQHF. The CDR3 DNA sequence: TGTGCCAGTAGTATAGCCCCTTATAGCAATCAGCCCCAGCATTTT.

The CDR3 reads CASSSLLAGSSYNEQFF. The DNA of the CDR3 is TGTGCCAGCAGCTCCTTACTAGCGGGGAGCTCCTACAATGAGCAGTTCTTC. The chain carries TRBV5-4 and TRBJ2-1, with TRBD2 matching over 10 bases. This CDR3 spans 17 amino acids. Germline lookup yields CDR1 SGHNT and CDR2 YYREEE (reference sequence). V lost 3 bases and J lost 0; bases outside the gene matches: 6. The full variable domain, with the rest looked up from reference TRBV5-4 and TRBJ2-1, is ETGVTQSPTHLIKTRGQQVTLRCSSQSGHNTVSWYQQALGQGPQFIFQYYREEENGRGNFPPRFSGLQFPNYSSELNVNALELDDSALYLCASSSLLAGSSYNEQFFGPGTRLTVL.

This clone was counted only a few times. The rearrangement joins TRBV7-9 to TRBJ1-1; D not certain. Germline V gene lookup returns CDR1 SEHNR and CDR2 FQNEAQ (reference sequence). CDR3 size: 17 residues. V lost 5 bases and J 4 bases, leaving 23 bases between the germline ends. The CDR3 sequence: CASSRSGNAPGGTEAFF. The CDR3 coding sequence is TGTGCCAGCAGCAGAAGTGGCAATGCGCCGGGTGGCACTGAAGCTTTCTTT.

The sample holds a few counts of this clone. This chain links TRBV10-2 with TRBJ1-6; 7 nucleotides align to TRBD1. This CDR3 has 17 residues. V lost 5 bases and J lost 7; bases outside the gene matches: 14. Germline values: CDR1 WSHSY, CDR2 SAAADI. The CDR3 DNA reads as TGCGCCAGCAGTTACTGGGACAGTGGGGTTCTGAATTCACCCCTCCACTTT. It is translated as CASSYWDSGVLNSPLHF.

This clone was seen more than once but under ten times. The chain is built from TRBV5-1 and TRBJ1-1; unclear D gene. The V end was cut by 7 bases, the J end by 1 base, with 14 bases between. CDR3 length equals 14 residues. Germline V gene lookup returns CDR1 SGHRS and CDR2 YFSETQ. The DNA of the CDR3 is TGCGCCAGCTCGATCTGGGCAGAGAACACTGAAGCTTTCTTT. Translation gives CASSIWAENTEAFF.

The J gene is TRBJ1-2, the V gene TRBV5-1; no firm D call. CDR3 length equals 13 residues. V lost 0 bases, J lost 8 bases, and 11 bases lay in between. The V gene's germline CDR1 is SGHRS and CDR2 YFSETQ. This chain's CDR3 is CASSLAGEGGYTF. Written as DNA, the CDR3 is TGCGCCAGCAGCTTGGCCGGGGAAGGAGGCTACACCTTC. Looking up the rest from reference TRBV5-1 and TRBJ1-2 gives the full variable domain: KAGVTQTPRYLIKTRGQQVTLSCSPISGHRSVSWYQQTPGQGLQFLFEYFSETQRNKGNFPGRFSGRQFSNSRSEMNVSTLELGDSALYLCASSLAGEGGYTFGSGTRLTVV.

This clone was seen once. This chain links TRBV4-1 with TRBJ2-7; 8 positions match TRBD1. There are 14 residues in the CDR3. CDR1 MGHRA and CDR2 YSYEKL come from the germline V gene. With 4 bases clipped from V and 2 bases from J, the junction kept 4 bases outside the gene matches. In DNA, the CDR3 is TGCGCCAGCAGCCCAACGGACAGGGCCTACGAGCAGTACTTC. It yields the protein CASSPTDRAYEQYF.

The V and J genes are TRBV18 and TRBJ1-1; unclear D gene. Germline CDR1 reads KGHSH; CDR2 reads LQKENI. Between the trimmed V and J ends, which lost 1 base and 1 base, there was a span of 7 bases. The CDR3 spans 14 residues. The CDR3 spells CASSPRGENTEAFF. The CDR3 coding sequence is TGTGCCAGCTCACCACGCGGGGAGAACACTGAAGCTTTCTTT.

This clone was counted a few times. The rearrangement links TRBV19 to TRBJ2-1; TRBD2 is a possible D gene (6 bases). CDR3 size: 11 residues. The V end lost 5 bases, the J end lost 8 bases, and 7 bases lay between the germline ends. Looked up from germline, CDR1 is LNHDA and CDR2 is SQIVND (reference sequence). DNA for the CDR3: TGTGCCAGTAGTTGGGGGGATGAGCAGTTCTTC. It translates to CASSWGDEQFF.

The chain uses TRBV19 and TRBJ2-3, with TRBD2 as a possible D gene (6 bases). Trimming pared 6 bases from V and 2 bases from J, leaving 15 bases between. The CDR3 is 15 amino acids. Germline CDR1 LNHDA, CDR2 SQIVND (reference sequence). DNA of the CDR3: TGTGCCAGTAGGGGGGTAGCGGCGATCACAGATACGCAGTATTTT. Translation: CASRGVAAITDTQYF.

The CDR3 DNA reads TGTGCCAGCAGCCAAGATCAGGGAAACGAGCAGTACTTC. Its translation: CASSQDQGNEQYF. The rearrangement links TRBV4-2 to TRBJ2-7; a weak D match, TRBD1 (5 bases). Trimming took off 0 bases at V and 5 bases at J, with 8 bases between the two ends. The germline CDR1 and CDR2 sequences are LGHNA and YNFKEQ. The CDR3 has 13 amino acids.